Shown below are 8 T cell receptor beta chains from a single sample sequenced in a study of CD8 T cells in Susac syndrome. Reverse transcription of roughly 0.45 to 1 ug RNA was performed with random hexamers. TCRdb reprocessed the immunoSEQ multiplex PCR reads via MiXCR and lists one record per CDR3 protein. Of around 190,000 distinct CDR3 sequences detected, over 85% appear once; the ten largest clones hold 0.1%. Material for sequencing was CD4+ T cells from PBMCs. These TCRs come from a human donor in good health.

The CDR3 region is CASSLAGNTDTQYF. The DNA of the CDR3 is TGCGCCAGCAGCTTGGCTGGCAACACAGATACGCAGTATTTT. The chain combines TRBV5-1 with TRBJ2-3; D is unresolved. The V and J ends lost 0 bases and 2 bases respectively, with 7 bases between them. Germline loops: CDR1 SGHRS, CDR2 YFSETQ. The CDR3 is 14 residues long.

This chain connects TRBV27 to TRBJ1-1, with a tentative D call TRBD1 (6 bases). Looked up from germline, CDR1 is MNHEY and CDR2 is SMNVEV (reference sequence). The V end lost 5 bases, the J end lost 10 bases, and 20 bases lay between the germline ends. The CDR3 loop spans 14 amino acids. The DNA of the CDR3 is TGTGCCAGCAGTAGCGTCCCCGGGACAATACCAGCTTTCTTT. Protein sequence: CASSSVPGTIPAFF.

The chain couples TRBV30 to TRBJ2-7; weak D call: TRBD2 (6 bases). The CDR3 is 11 amino acids. CDR1 GTSNPN and CDR2 SVGIG come from the germline V gene (reference sequence). Trimming removed 2 bases from V and 7 bases from J, with 9 bases in between. CDR3 sequence: CAWSTRGEQYV. DNA for the CDR3: TGTGCCTGGAGTACCCGGGGGGAGCAGTACGTC.

V gene TRBV6-2 or TRBV6-3 combines with J gene TRBJ1-5, with D tentatively TRBD1 (5 bases). V was shortened by 7 bases and J by 5 bases, with 18 bases between the two germline ends. This CDR3 is 15 amino acids long. CDR1 and CDR2 (germline): MNHEY, SVGEGT. The CDR3 region is CASTPSQGGDQPQHF. In DNA, the CDR3 is TGTGCCAGCACTCCCTCCCAGGGTGGCGATCAGCCCCAGCATTTT.

The V gene is TRBV30, the J gene TRBJ2-1, with 13 bases matching TRBD2. This CDR3 is 16 amino acids long. J lost 4 bases, V lost 0 bases, and 3 bases had no gene match. CDR1 and CDR2 from the germline V gene are GTSNPN and SVGIG (reference sequence). The CDR3, as DNA: TGTGCCTGGAGTGTACGGGGACTAGCGGGGTACAATGAGCAGTTCTTC. Its protein is CAWSVRGLAGYNEQFF. Full variable domain (rest looked up from reference TRBV30 and TRBJ2-1): SQTIHQWPATLVQPVGSPLSLECTVEGTSNPNLYWYRQAAGRGLQLLFYSVGIGQISSEVPQNLSASRPQDRQFILSSKKLLLSDSGFYLCAWSVRGLAGYNEQFFGPGTRLTVL.

This chain joins TRBV6-5 and TRBJ1-6; a possible D gene is TRBD1 (5 bases). Germline V gene sequence: CDR1 MNHEY, CDR2 SVGAGI. The CDR3 totals 14 residues. Trimming took 5 bases from V and 4 from J, leaving 9 bases between them. The CDR3 loop is CASSMGPYNSPLHF. CDR3 in DNA: TGTGCCAGCAGTATGGGACCGTATAATTCACCCCTCCACTTT.

The chain couples TRBV20-1 to TRBJ1-5, with 9 bases that match TRBD1. The CDR3 loop spans 13 amino acids. V lost 5 bases, J lost 7 bases, and 6 bases stayed unmatched. CDR1 is DFQATT, CDR2 SNEGSKA, per germline (reference sequence). The CDR3 nucleotides read TGCAGTGCTGGGACAGGGTATGTGCAGCCCCAGCATTTT. This gives the protein CSAGTGYVQPQHF.

This rearrangement joins TRBV9 to TRBJ2-2; D remains ambiguous. The CDR3 consists of 14 residues. Germline V gives CDR1 SGDLS, CDR2 YYNGEE. V was shortened by 4 bases and J by 5 bases, with 12 bases between the two germline ends. The CDR3 DNA follows: TGTGCCAGCAGCTCCCAATCTGGAACCGGGGAGCTGTTTTTT. Amino acids: CASSSQSGTGELFF.